The 19 T cell receptor beta chains below come from one sample, sequenced in a study of a mutant IDH1 vaccine in newly diagnosed glioma. The method was immunoSEQ multiplex PCR; TCRdb's version includes in-frame clones alone and lacks a portion of them. The sample lists about 83,000 clones, 91% occurring once. Which antigens these TCRs recognize remains unknown. Time point noted: week 5, during vaccination. Mutant IDH1 20-mer peptide, at 300 ug, made up each vaccine dose, with topical imiquimod. The specimen was PBMCs, collected from a glioma patient whose treatment included an IDH1 peptide vaccine. The receptor source for this set is a woman aged 50 to 60 with glioma.

This clone was found a few times. The rearrangement joins TRBV30 to TRBJ2-3, with D perhaps matching TRBD1 or TRBD2 (5 bases each). The CDR3 spans 15 residues. V was trimmed by 3 bases and J by 3 bases, leaving 16 bases between them. CDR1 and CDR2 (germline): GTSNPN, SVGIG (reference sequence). CDR3 residues: CAWSWVIGGTDTQYF. The DNA for the CDR3 is TGTGCCTGGAGCTGGGTGATTGGGGGTACAGATACGCAGTATTTT.

The rearrangement uses TRBV10-3 and TRBJ1-4, with 8 bases lining up with TRBD1. The V gene's germline CDR1 is ENHRY and CDR2 SYGVKD. The V segment lost 6 bases and the J segment 0 bases; nucleotides outside the gene matches: 6. This CDR3 has 16 residues. CDR3 DNA: TGTGCCATCAGCTGGGACAGGATCGCAACTAATGAAAAACTGTTTTTT. Translated, it gives CAISWDRIATNEKLFF.

V is TRBV18 and J is TRBJ1-3; 8 nucleotides agree with TRBD1. This CDR3 is 16 amino acids long. Trimming took 2 bases from V and 4 from J; bases not matched to a gene: 7. The germline gives CDR1 KGHSH, CDR2 LQKENI. The CDR3 reads CASSPARTGKGNTIYF. The CDR3 coding sequence is TGTGCCAGCTCACCAGCGAGGACAGGGAAAGGAAACACCATATATTTT.

Here the CDR3 DNA reads TGTGCCAGCTCACCACCTTCAGGGGAAAACGAGCAGTACTTC. Protein product: CASSPPSGENEQYF. This chain joins TRBV18 and TRBJ2-7; possibly TRBD1 for D (6 bases). The CDR3 is made up of 14 amino acids. The germline V gene has CDR1 KGHSH and CDR2 LQKENI. Trimming pared 0 bases from V and 5 bases from J, leaving 11 bases between.

The chain couples TRBV7-2 to TRBJ2-1; D is ambiguous. Between the trimmed V and J ends, which lost 8 bases and 0 bases, there was a span of 8 bases. The CDR3 sequence is 13 residues long. Germline assignment: CDR1 SGHTA and CDR2 FQGNSA. DNA of the CDR3: TGTGCCAGCCAGACTGACTCCTACAATGAGCAGTTCTTC. Protein sequence: CASQTDSYNEQFF. Using reference TRBV7-2 and TRBJ2-1 for the parts outside the CDR3, the full variable domain is GAGVSQSPSNKVTEKGKDVELRCDPISGHTALYWYRQSLGQGLEFLIYFQGNSAPDKSGLPSDRFSAERTGGSVSTLTIQRTQQEDSAVYLCASQTDSYNEQFFGPGTRLTVL.

The chain couples TRBV27 to TRBJ2-1; D may correspond to TRBD1 or TRBD2 (6 bases each). The CDR3 sequence is 16 residues long. The V end was cut by 3 bases, the J end by 9 bases, with 21 bases between. The germline V gene has CDR1 MNHEY and CDR2 SMNVEV (reference sequence). Written as DNA, the CDR3 is TGTGCCAGCAGTTTCGAGCGGGCCGCCAAGGGGGGTGAGCAGTTCTTC. This translates into CASSFERAAKGGEQFF.

The V and J genes are TRBV5-6 and TRBJ2-7, with 8 bases aligning to TRBD1. V was pared by 0 bases and J by 4 bases, with 15 bases of the junction left unmatched. The CDR3 length is 18 residues. Germline loops: CDR1 SGHDT, CDR2 YYEEEE. CDR3 amino acids: CASSLAKDRAFKGYEQYF. The CDR3, as DNA: TGTGCCAGCAGCTTGGCCAAGGACAGGGCCTTCAAGGGATACGAGCAGTACTTC.

The rearrangement joins TRBV11-2 to TRBJ2-1; possibly TRBD1 for D (5 bases). Germline V lookup: CDR1 SGHAT, CDR2 FQNNGV. Deletions cut 1 base from V and 4 bases from J, with 11 bases between. The CDR3 runs 15 residues. The CDR3 loop is CASSLVRTLYNEQFF. The CDR3 nucleotides read TGTGCCAGCAGCTTAGTACGGACACTATACAATGAGCAGTTCTTC.

The V and J genes are TRBV6-5 and TRBJ2-4; 7 bases map to TRBD2. V was clipped by 0 bases and J by 7 bases; unmatched bases: 3. Germline-derived CDR1 and CDR2 are MNHEY and SVGAGI. The CDR3 length is 14 residues. DNA of the CDR3: TGTGCCAGCAGTTACTCGGGAGGGTTTAACATTCAGTACTTC. This translates into CASSYSGGFNIQYF.

This chain links TRBV6-5 with TRBJ2-3, with 8 positions matching TRBD2. CDR1 and CDR2 from the germline V gene are MNHEY and SVGAGI. The CDR3 runs 15 residues. V was clipped by 2 bases and J by 6 bases; unmatched bases: 7. The CDR3 bases are TGTGCCAGCAGTTACCGAAGCGGGAGAGGGGATACGCAGTATTTT. This encodes CASSYRSGRGDTQYF.

This chain uses TRBV29-1 with TRBJ1-2; TRBD1 might be the D (5 bases). V was shortened by 7 bases and J by 0 bases, with 12 bases between the two germline ends. CDR1 is SQVTM and CDR2 is ANQGSEA in the germline V gene. The CDR3 covers 13 residues. CDR3 sequence: CSALQGANYGYTF. In DNA, the CDR3 is TGCAGCGCACTCCAGGGAGCTAACTATGGCTACACCTTC.

The chain couples TRBV19 to TRBJ2-5, with D possibly being TRBD1 or TRBD2 (6 bases each). Trimming removed 5 bases at V and 1 base at J, with 11 bases between. The germline gives CDR1 LNHDA, CDR2 SQIVND (reference sequence). CDR3 length: 14 amino acids. CDR3 bases: TGTGCCAGTAGTGGAGGGACACTCCAAGAGACCCAGTACTTC. Its translation is CASSGGTLQETQYF.

The CDR3 DNA is TGTGCCAGCAGCCCGGGACCGTTGAACACTGAAGCTTTCTTT. Translation: CASSPGPLNTEAFF. The chain couples TRBV7-2 to TRBJ1-1; possibly TRBD1 for D (5 bases). Germline CDR1 is SGHTA and CDR2 is FQGNSA. Trimming took off 5 bases at V and 0 bases at J, with 10 bases between the two ends. CDR3 length: 14 amino acids.

The rearrangement joins TRBV27 to TRBJ1-5; D is ambiguous. Germline V lookup: CDR1 MNHEY, CDR2 SMNVEV (reference sequence). The CDR3 runs to 14 residues. The V end was cut by 10 bases, the J end by 0 bases, with 13 bases between. CDR3 sequence reads: CATRTGNSNQPQHF. The CDR3 bases are TGTGCCACCCGGACGGGCAATAGCAATCAGCCCCAGCATTTT.

This chain joins TRBV7-9 and TRBJ2-7; the D gene is possibly TRBD2 (5 bases). The CDR3 is 10 amino acids. V lost 9 bases to trimming and J lost 6 bases, with 9 bases between them. The V gene's germline CDR1 is SEHNR and CDR2 FQNEAQ (reference sequence). CDR3 DNA sequence: TGTGCCAGTTCGGGGTCCGAGCAGTACTTC. Translation: CASSGSEQYF.

The rearrangement links TRBV6-1 to TRBJ1-2; TRBD1 might be the D (6 bases). Germline CDR1 is MNHNS and CDR2 is SASEGT. This CDR3 spans 13 amino acids. Trimming cost V 6 bases and J 6 bases, with 14 bases left between them. CDR3 in amino acids: CASRSTGRHGYTF. Here the CDR3 DNA reads TGTGCCAGCAGGAGTACAGGGCGCCATGGCTACACCTTC.

The chain recombines TRBV7-8 with TRBJ2-4; D might be TRBD1 (5 bases). Trimming stripped 0 bases from V and 6 bases from J, with 12 bases between. CDR3 size: 15 residues. The V gene's germline CDR1 is SGHVS and CDR2 FQNEAQ. The CDR3 spells CASSLAPGQRNIQYF. Here the CDR3 DNA reads TGTGCCAGCAGCTTAGCCCCCGGACAAAGAAACATTCAGTACTTC.

This clone appeared a few times. This chain uses TRBV6-5 with TRBJ1-1; D call uncertain. The V gene's germline CDR1 is MNHEY and CDR2 SVGAGI. The ends were cut back, 0 bases at V and 3 bases at J, with 5 bases in the middle. This CDR3 contains 13 residues. The CDR3 loop reads CASSYSRHTEAFF. CDR3 DNA: TGTGCCAGCAGTTACTCGAGGCACACTGAAGCTTTCTTT.

Only a few counts were recorded for this clone. The J gene is TRBJ2-7, the V gene TRBV6-5, with TRBD2 as a possible D gene (6 bases). The V gene's germline CDR1 is MNHEY and CDR2 SVGAGI. CDR3 length: 15 amino acids. V dropped 2 bases and J dropped 5 bases, with 16 bases sitting between them. The CDR3 protein is CASSYPGGGRNEQYF. Here the CDR3 DNA reads TGTGCCAGCAGTTACCCTGGTGGAGGGAGGAACGAGCAGTACTTC.